These T cell receptor beta chains were read from a single sample in a study of neurological immune-mediated disorders. TCRdb fed the 5' RACE reads into MiXCR, producing one record per CDR3 protein. The data show tens of thousands of distinct CDR3 sequences, with approximately 5% seen just once and less than 2.5% held by the top ten. Sequenced sample: PBMCs. These receptors originate from a woman in her 30s with multiple sclerosis. The CDR3 runs from the conserved cysteine through the conserved F or W. The D gene is left open where the match is weak. Only part of the rows carry a size: once, few, many, or a class if the clone is expanded.

v_call	d_call	j_call	clone_size	cdr3_aa	cdr3_nt
TRBV20-1	-	TRBJ2-2	many	CSARLSGRGVYTGELFF	TGCAGTGCTAGGCTGTCGGGCAGGGGAGTATACACCGGGGAGCTGTTTTTT
TRBV10-3	TRBD2	TRBJ2-5	-	CAISEEETSWGETQYF	TGTGCCATCAGTGAGGAGGAGACTAGCTGGGGAGAGACCCAGTACTTC
TRBV3-1	TRBD2	TRBJ2-1	many	CASSQLAGVGNEQFF	TGTGCCAGCAGCCAACTAGCGGGAGTTGGCAATGAGCAGTTCTTC
TRBV20-1	TRBD1	TRBJ2-1	many	CSARDREYNEQFF	TGCAGTGCTCGGGACAGGGAATACAATGAGCAGTTCTTC
TRBV20-1	TRBD1	TRBJ1-1	many	CSARDFRTGESTEAFF	TGCAGTGCTAGAGATTTTCGGACAGGGGAGAGTACTGAAGCTTTCTTT
TRBV20-1	-	TRBJ1-1	many	CSASVGDTEAFF	TGCAGTGCTAGTGTGGGGGACACTGAAGCTTTCTTT
TRBV5-1	-	TRBJ1-6	many	CASSLDLRGRSYNSPLHF	TGCGCCAGCAGCTTGGATCTCAGGGGTCGCTCCTATAATTCACCCCTCCACTTT
TRBV5-6	-	TRBJ2-1	-	CASSYGSINEQFF	TGTGCCAGCAGCTATGGTTCAATAAATGAGCAGTTCTTC
TRBV5-1	-	TRBJ1-4	-	CASSSAGLRVNEKLFF	TGCGCCAGCAGCTCGGCCGGGTTGAGGGTCAACGAAAAACTGTTTTTT
TRBV12-3/TRBV12-4	-	TRBJ2-1	few	CASSLGTPKYNEQFF	TGTGCCAGCAGTTTGGGGACCCCTAAATACAATGAGCAGTTCTTC
TRBV18	TRBD1	TRBJ2-7	-	CASSLTGTQGFEQYF	TGTGCCAGCTCACTAACCGGGACACAGGGGTTCGAGCAGTACTTC
TRBV20-1	-	TRBJ1-1	-	CSARAGPTEAFF	TGCAGTGCTAGAGCGGGTCCCACTGAAGCTTTCTTT
TRBV7-9	-	TRBJ1-2	many	CASSLTPNYGYTF	TGTGCCAGCAGCTTAACCCCTAACTATGGCTACACCTTC
TRBV10-3	TRBD2	TRBJ2-1	many	CATRDSGGSYNEQFF	TGTGCCACCCGGGATAGCGGGGGCTCCTACAATGAGCAGTTCTTC
TRBV20-1	-	TRBJ1-5	few	CSARGGSSNKTQNF	TGCAGTGCTAGAGGGGGATCTAGCAATAAGACCCAGAATTTT
TRBV7-9	TRBD1	TRBJ2-5	many	CASSSRQGMQETQYF	TGTGCCAGCAGCTCGCGACAGGGGATGCAAGAGACCCAGTACTTC
TRBV24-1	TRBD1	TRBJ2-1	many	CATSDEGQGSGNEQFF	TGTGCCACCAGTGATGAAGGACAGGGCTCAGGCAATGAGCAGTTCTTC
TRBV11-2	-	TRBJ2-1	many	CASSSSLRNEQFF	TGTGCCAGCAGCTCTTCGCTTCGGAATGAGCAGTTCTTC
TRBV6-1	-	TRBJ1-2	many	CASTPGDGYGYTF	TGTGCCAGCACCCCTGGCGACGGCTATGGCTACACCTTC
TRBV6-6	-	TRBJ2-1	many	CASSRLVDEQFF	TGTGCCAGCAGCAGACTAGTTGATGAGCAGTTCTTC
TRBV5-1	TRBD1	TRBJ2-3	many	CASSGPTGPPRGTDTQYF	TGCGCCAGCAGCGGCCCGACAGGGCCCCCCAGGGGCACAGATACGCAGTATTTT
TRBV3-1	TRBD1	TRBJ2-1	many	CASSVNRGNEQFF	TGTGCCAGCAGCGTAAACAGGGGCAATGAGCAGTTCTTC
TRBV5-4	-	TRBJ1-1	-	CASSLIQNTEAFF	TGTGCCAGCAGCTTGATCCAGAACACTGAAGCTTTCTTT
TRBV20-1	-	TRBJ2-3	many	CSANSPKGSADTQYF	TGCAGTGCTAACAGTCCGAAAGGAAGCGCAGATACGCAGTATTTT
TRBV12-3/TRBV12-4	-	TRBJ2-7	many	CASSRTVSYEQYF	TGTGCCAGCAGCAGGACGGTCTCCTACGAGCAGTACTTC
TRBV11-3	-	TRBJ2-5	-	CASSLVAQETQYF	TGTGCCAGCAGCTTAGTTGCCCAAGAGACCCAGTACTTC
TRBV25-1	-	TRBJ2-5	few	CASSIGETQYF	TGTGCCAGCAGTATTGGAGAGACCCAGTACTTC
TRBV20-1	-	TRBJ2-3	many	CSAPDAGGDTQYF	TGCAGTGCGCCGGACGCTGGGGGAGATACGCAGTATTTT